Listed below are T cell receptor beta chains from one sample, sequenced in a study of T cell responses to AZD1222 COVID-19 vaccine. The table came from immunoSEQ multiplex PCR; TCRdb's copy has only in-frame clones and leaves some out. The sample consists of roughly 150,000 clones, over 85% of them appearing once. The specimen was peripheral blood, collected on day 0 of AZD1222 vaccination. The receptors here all came from an adult in good health. Both conserved end residues are part of each CDR3. D genes are given only for firm matches. Only part of the rows carry a size: once, few, many, or a class if the clone is expanded.

len	v_gene	d_gene	abundance	j_gene	CDR3nt	CDR3aa
16	TRBV4-3	-	-	TRBJ1-2	TGCGCCAGCAGCCACCGAAACCCCGGGGGGCTGAAGGGCTACACCTTC	CASSHRNPGGLKGYTF
13	TRBV19	-	-	TRBJ2-5	TGTGCCAGCGCTGATACAGGGATGGAGACCCAGTACTTC	CASADTGMETQYF
13	TRBV7-2	-	-	TRBJ1-1	TGTGCCAGCAGCTTAGTAGCAGACACTGAAGCTTTCTTT	CASSLVADTEAFF
15	TRBV5-4	-	once	TRBJ1-1	TGTGCCAGCAGCTGGTCCGTCCTGGGGGAAACTGAAGCTTTCTTT	CASSWSVLGETEAFF
15	TRBV6-2/TRBV6-3	-	-	TRBJ2-3	TGTGCCAGCAGTTACGATCCGGGACTCAAACGACCGCAGTATTTT	CASSYDPGLKRPQYF
16	TRBV3-1/TRBV3-2	-	-	TRBJ2-1	TGTGCCAGCAGCCAAGTGTCGGGGGCGACCTACAATGAGCAGTTCTTC	CASSQVSGATYNEQFF
14	TRBV7-9	TRBD1	-	TRBJ1-4	TGTGCCAGCACTTCGGGACAGGGTTATGAAAAACTGTTTTTT	CASTSGQGYEKLFF
18	TRBV7-9	TRBD1	-	TRBJ1-5	TGTGCCAGCAGCGACTACCCGACAGGGAGTGGGAGAAATCAGCCCCAGCATTTT	CASSDYPTGSGRNQPQHF
15	TRBV15	-	-	TRBJ1-3	TGTGCCACCAGCAGAGGCAGAATCTCTGGAAACACCATATATTTT	CATSRGRISGNTIYF
18	TRBV7-8	TRBD2	once	TRBJ2-2	TGTGCCAGCAGCCCGCGGACTAGCGGGGGCGCGAACACCGGGGAGCTGTTTTTT	CASSPRTSGGANTGELFF
15	TRBV3-1/TRBV3-2	-	-	TRBJ1-4	TGTGCCAGCAGCCGGGGAGGGGCGTTGTATGAAAAACTGTTTTTT	CASSRGGALYEKLFF
15	TRBV6-2/TRBV6-3	TRBD1	-	TRBJ1-4	TGTGCCAGCAGTTACGCCGACAGGGTCTCTGAAAAACTGTTTTTT	CASSYADRVSEKLFF
14	TRBV5-6	-	-	TRBJ2-3	TGTGCCAGCAGCTCCGACCAAACGACAGATACGCAGTATTTT	CASSSDQTTDTQYF
15	TRBV28	TRBD2	-	TRBJ2-7	TGTGCCAGCAGACGAACTAGCGGAGGTTCCTACGAGCAGTACTTC	CASRRTSGGSYEQYF
18	TRBV4-1	TRBD1	-	TRBJ1-5	TGCGCCAGCAGCCAAGGGAGGGGGGGACAGATTAGCAATCAGCCCCAGCATTTT	CASSQGRGGQISNQPQHF
15	TRBV27	TRBD1	-	TRBJ1-3	TGTGCCAGCAGTATTAGGACAGGGCCTGGAAACACCATATATTTT	CASSIRTGPGNTIYF
13	TRBV5-5	-	-	TRBJ1-5	TGTGCCAGCAGCTTGTTTTATGATCAGCCCCAGCATTTT	CASSLFYDQPQHF